These T cell receptor beta chains were read from a single sample in a study of blood T cell repertoires in COVID-19. Sequenced by immunoSEQ multiplex PCR; TCRdb stores in-frame clones only, minus some. The table has about 210,000 clones, 75% to 85% seen once. Sequencing used PBMCs or T cells enriched from blood (not recorded which). All receptors come from a man in his forties or fifties who had recovered from COVID-19. The CDR3 runs from the conserved cysteine through the conserved F or W. A D gene is named only where the DNA matches it firmly. Only some rows state a clone size, as once, few, many or a class for expanded clones.

V gene,J gene,clone size,D gene,CDR3 protein,CDR3 DNA
TRBV6-5,TRBJ2-6,-,-,CASSYEATGANVLTF,TGTGCCAGCAGTTACGAGGCAACTGGGGCCAACGTCCTGACTTTC
TRBV27,TRBJ1-3,-,-,CASRTTSSGNTIYF,TGTGCCAGCAGGACAACTTCGTCTGGAAACACCATATATTTT
TRBV6-5,TRBJ2-3,-,-,CASSYSGLADTQYF,TGTGCCAGCAGTTACTCTGGGCTCGCCGATACGCAGTATTTT
TRBV12-3/TRBV12-4,TRBJ2-5,-,TRBD2,CASSPGGETQYF,TGTGCCAGCAGCCCGGGAGGTGAGACCCAGTACTTC
TRBV27,TRBJ1-2,once,-,CASSLGGVNYGYTF,TGTGCCAGCAGTTTAGGAGGGGTTAACTATGGCTACACCTTC
TRBV5-6,TRBJ2-1,few,TRBD2,CASSLGSSGKVGRQFF,TGTGCCAGCAGCTTGGGGTCCAGCGGGAAGGTCGGGAGACAGTTCTTC
TRBV2,TRBJ1-6,-,-,CASSAQGRDSPLHF,TGTGCCAGCAGCGCCCAGGGGCGGGATTCACCCCTCCACTTT
TRBV7-3,TRBJ2-3,-,TRBD2,CASSPLAGGPKDTQYF,TGTGCCAGCAGCCCCTTAGCGGGAGGACCTAAAGATACGCAGTATTTT
TRBV10-2,TRBJ1-2,-,-,CASGRTSLYGYTF,TGCGCCAGCGGGAGGACCTCCCTCTATGGCTACACCTTC
TRBV6-1,TRBJ1-2,-,-,CASSEVGRGPRYGYTF,TGTGCCAGCAGTGAAGTCGGCAGGGGTCCCCGCTATGGCTACACCTTC
TRBV7-9,TRBJ2-1,few,TRBD2,CASSLKTSGTPNEQFF,TGTGCCAGCAGCTTAAAGACTAGCGGGACCCCCAATGAGCAGTTCTTC
TRBV4-1,TRBJ1-6,-,-,CASSQSAGISPYNSYNSPLHF,TGCGCCAGCAGCCAATCCGCAGGGATTTCCCCTTACAACTCCTATAATTCACCCCTCCACTTT
TRBV3-1/TRBV3-2,TRBJ1-1,-,-,CASSHIMGGTEAFF,TGTGCCAGCAGCCATATAATGGGGGGGACTGAAGCTTTCTTT
TRBV6-1,TRBJ1-1,-,-,CASSEQAWTEAFF,TGTGCCAGCAGTGAACAGGCTTGGACTGAAGCTTTCTTT
TRBV19,TRBJ1-5,-,TRBD1,CASSPWGQGGVGAQHF,TGTGCCAGTAGTCCCTGGGGACAGGGAGGTGTTGGAGCCCAGCATTTT
TRBV5-1,TRBJ2-1,-,-,CASSAGAGLGEQFF,TGCGCCAGCAGCGCTGGGGCGGGGTTGGGTGAGCAGTTCTTC
TRBV30,TRBJ2-6,-,TRBD1,CAWSQGQRYSGANVLTF,TGTGCCTGGAGTCAGGGACAGAGATACTCTGGGGCCAACGTCCTGACTTTC
TRBV11-2,TRBJ2-7,-,-,CASSLDWGDYEQYF,TGTGCCAGCAGCTTAGATTGGGGGGATTACGAGCAGTACTTC
TRBV2,TRBJ2-2,-,TRBD2,CASRGTSGVTGELFF,TGTGCCAGCAGAGGGACTAGCGGGGTCACCGGGGAGCTGTTTTTT
TRBV7-2,TRBJ2-2,-,-,CASSLAQAGELFF,TGTGCCAGCAGCTTAGCTCAGGCCGGGGAGCTGTTTTTT
TRBV5-1,TRBJ2-2,few,TRBD2,CASKRGKSGSLHGGELFF,TGCGCCAGCAAGAGGGGGAAAAGCGGGAGCCTTCATGGCGGGGAGCTGTTTTTT
TRBV18,TRBJ1-3,-,-,CASSSSSGNTIYF,TGTGCCAGCTCATCCAGCTCTGGAAACACCATATATTTT
TRBV7-9,TRBJ2-3,-,-,CASSPGGPDTQYF,TGTGCCAGCAGCCCTGGAGGCCCAGATACGCAGTATTTT
TRBV5-1,TRBJ2-3,-,TRBD2,CASRSGLAVYTDTQYF,TGCGCCAGCAGATCGGGACTAGCGGTATACACAGATACGCAGTATTTT
TRBV2,TRBJ2-3,few,TRBD1,CASREDRGNSDTQYF,TGTGCCAGCAGGGAGGACAGGGGGAACTCGGATACGCAGTATTTT